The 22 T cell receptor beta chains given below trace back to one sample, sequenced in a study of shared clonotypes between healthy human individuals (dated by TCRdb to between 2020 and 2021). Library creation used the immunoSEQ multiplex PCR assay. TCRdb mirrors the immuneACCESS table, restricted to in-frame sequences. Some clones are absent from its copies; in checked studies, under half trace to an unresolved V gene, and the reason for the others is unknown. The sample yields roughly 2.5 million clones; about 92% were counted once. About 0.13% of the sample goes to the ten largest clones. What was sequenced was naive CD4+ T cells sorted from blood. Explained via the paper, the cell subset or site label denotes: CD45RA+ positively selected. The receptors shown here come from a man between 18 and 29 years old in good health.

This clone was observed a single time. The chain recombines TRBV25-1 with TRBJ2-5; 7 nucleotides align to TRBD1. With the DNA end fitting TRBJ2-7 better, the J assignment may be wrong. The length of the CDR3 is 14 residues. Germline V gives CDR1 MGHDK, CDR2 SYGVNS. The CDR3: CASREDRLSYEQYF. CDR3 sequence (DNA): TGTGCCAGCAGAGAGGACAGGCTCTCCTACGAGCAGTACTTC.

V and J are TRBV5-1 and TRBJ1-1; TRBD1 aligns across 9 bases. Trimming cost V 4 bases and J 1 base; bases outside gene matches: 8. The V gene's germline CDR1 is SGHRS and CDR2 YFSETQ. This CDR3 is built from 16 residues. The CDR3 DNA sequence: TGCGCCAGCAGCCTACGGGGACAGGGCAAGAACACTGAAGCTTTCTTT. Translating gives CASSLRGQGKNTEAFF.

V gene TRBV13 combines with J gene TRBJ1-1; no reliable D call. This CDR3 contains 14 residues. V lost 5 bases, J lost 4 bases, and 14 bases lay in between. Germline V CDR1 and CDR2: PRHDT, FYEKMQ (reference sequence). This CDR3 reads CASSPNTPGTEAFF. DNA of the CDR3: TGTGCCAGCAGCCCCAACACCCCGGGCACTGAAGCTTTCTTT.

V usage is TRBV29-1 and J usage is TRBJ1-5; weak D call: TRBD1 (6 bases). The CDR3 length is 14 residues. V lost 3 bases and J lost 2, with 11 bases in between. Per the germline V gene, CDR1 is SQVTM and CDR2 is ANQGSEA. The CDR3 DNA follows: TGCAGCGTTGACACGGGGGCGGGCAATCAGCCCCAGCATTTT. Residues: CSVDTGAGNQPQHF.

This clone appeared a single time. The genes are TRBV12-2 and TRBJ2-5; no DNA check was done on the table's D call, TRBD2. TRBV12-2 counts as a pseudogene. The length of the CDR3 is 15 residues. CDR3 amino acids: CASRPPGLAVKTQYF. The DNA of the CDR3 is TGTGCAAGTCGTCCGCCGGGACTAGCCGTTAAGACCCAGTACTTC.

The CDR3 nucleotides read TGTGCCAGCAGCCCCGGAGCCATGGGCAATCAGCCCCAGCATTTT. It is translated as CASSPGAMGNQPQHF. The J gene is TRBJ1-5, the V gene TRBV11-2; D remains ambiguous. The V end was cut by 5 bases, the J end by 2 bases, with 13 bases between. Germline V gives CDR1 SGHAT, CDR2 FQNNGV. The CDR3 has 15 amino acids.

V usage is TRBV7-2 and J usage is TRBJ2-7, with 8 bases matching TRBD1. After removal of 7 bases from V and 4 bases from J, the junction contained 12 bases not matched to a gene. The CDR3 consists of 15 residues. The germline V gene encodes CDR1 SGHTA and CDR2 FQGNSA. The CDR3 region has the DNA TGTGCCAGCACCGACCCGGGACAGGTACTATACGAGCAGTACTTC. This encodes CASTDPGQVLYEQYF.

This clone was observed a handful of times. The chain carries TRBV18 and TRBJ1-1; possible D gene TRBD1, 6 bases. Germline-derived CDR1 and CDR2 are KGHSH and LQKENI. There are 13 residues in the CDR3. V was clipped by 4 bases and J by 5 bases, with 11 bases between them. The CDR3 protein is CASSLQGWTEAFF. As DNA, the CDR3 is TGTGCCAGCTCACTACAGGGTTGGACTGAAGCTTTCTTT. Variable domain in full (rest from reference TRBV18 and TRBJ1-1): NAGVMQNPRHLVRRRGQEARLRCSPMKGHSHVYWYRQLPEEGLKFMVYLQKENIIDESGMPKERFSAEFPKEGPSILRIQQVVRGDSAAYFCASSLQGWTEAFFGQGTRLTVV.

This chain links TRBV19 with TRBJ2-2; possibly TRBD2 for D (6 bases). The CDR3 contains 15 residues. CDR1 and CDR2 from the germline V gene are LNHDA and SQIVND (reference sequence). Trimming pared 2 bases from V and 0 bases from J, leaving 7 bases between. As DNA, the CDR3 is TGTGCCAGTAGTATAACGGGAGCGAACACCGGGGAGCTGTTTTTT. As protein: CASSITGANTGELFF.

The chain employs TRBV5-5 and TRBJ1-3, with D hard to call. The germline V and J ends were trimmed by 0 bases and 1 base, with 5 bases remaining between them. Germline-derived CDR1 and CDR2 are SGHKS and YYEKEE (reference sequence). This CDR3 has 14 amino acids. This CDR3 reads CASSLDGSGNTIYF. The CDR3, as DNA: TGTGCCAGCAGCTTGGACGGTTCTGGAAACACCATATATTTT.

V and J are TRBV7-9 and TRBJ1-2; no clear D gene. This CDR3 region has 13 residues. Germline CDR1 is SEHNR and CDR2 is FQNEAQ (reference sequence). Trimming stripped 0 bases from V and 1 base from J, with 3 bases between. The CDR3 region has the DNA TGTGCCAGCAGCTTAGCCCTTAACTATGGCTACACCTTC. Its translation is CASSLALNYGYTF.

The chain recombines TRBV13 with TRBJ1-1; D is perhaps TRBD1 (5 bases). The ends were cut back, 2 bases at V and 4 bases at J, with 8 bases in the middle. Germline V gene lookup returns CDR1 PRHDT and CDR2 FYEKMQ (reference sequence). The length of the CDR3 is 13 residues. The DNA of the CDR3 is TGTGCCAGCAGCTTAACTGGGGGCACTGAAGCTTTCTTT. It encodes CASSLTGGTEAFF.

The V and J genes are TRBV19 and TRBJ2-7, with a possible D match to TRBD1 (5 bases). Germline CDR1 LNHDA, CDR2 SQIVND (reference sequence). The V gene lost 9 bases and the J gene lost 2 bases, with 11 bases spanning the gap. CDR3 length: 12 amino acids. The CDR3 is CASQGGAYEQYF. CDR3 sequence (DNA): TGTGCCAGCCAGGGCGGCGCCTACGAGCAGTACTTC. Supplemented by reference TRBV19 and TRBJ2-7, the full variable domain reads DGGITQSPKYLFRKEGQNVTLSCEQNLNHDAMYWYRQDPGQGLRLIYYSQIVNDFQKGDIAEGYSVSREKKESFPLTVTSAQKNPTAFYLCASQGGAYEQYFGPGTRLTVT.

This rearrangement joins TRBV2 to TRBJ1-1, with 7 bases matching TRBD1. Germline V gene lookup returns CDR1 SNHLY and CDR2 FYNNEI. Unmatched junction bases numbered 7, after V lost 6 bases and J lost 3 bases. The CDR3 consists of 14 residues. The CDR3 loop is CASRLRTGDTEAFF. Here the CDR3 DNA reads TGTGCCAGCAGGTTGAGGACAGGTGACACTGAAGCTTTCTTT. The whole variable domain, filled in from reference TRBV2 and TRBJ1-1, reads EPEVTQTPSHQVTQMGQEVILRCVPISNHLYFYWYRQILGQKVEFLVSFYNNEISEKSEIFDDQFSVERPDGSNFTLKIRSTKLEDSAMYFCASRLRTGDTEAFFGQGTRLTVV.

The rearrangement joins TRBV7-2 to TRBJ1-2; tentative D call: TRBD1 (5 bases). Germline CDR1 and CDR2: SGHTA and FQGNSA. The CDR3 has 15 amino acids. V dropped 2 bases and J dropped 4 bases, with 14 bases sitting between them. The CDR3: CASSLNQGVGYGYTF. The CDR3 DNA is TGTGCCAGCAGCTTAAACCAGGGTGTCGGCTATGGCTACACCTTC.

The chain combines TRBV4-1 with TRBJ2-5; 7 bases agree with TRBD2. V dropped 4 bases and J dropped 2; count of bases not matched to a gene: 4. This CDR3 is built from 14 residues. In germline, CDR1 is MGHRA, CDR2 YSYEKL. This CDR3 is CASSPTGGQETQYF. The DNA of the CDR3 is TGCGCCAGCAGCCCGACGGGAGGTCAAGAGACCCAGTACTTC.

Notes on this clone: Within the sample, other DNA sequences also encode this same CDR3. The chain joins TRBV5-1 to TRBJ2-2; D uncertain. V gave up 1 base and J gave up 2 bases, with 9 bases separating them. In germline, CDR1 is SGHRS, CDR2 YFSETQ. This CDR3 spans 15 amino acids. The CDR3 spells CASSLSQINTGELFF. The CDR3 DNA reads TGCGCCAGCAGCTTGAGTCAGATCAACACCGGGGAGCTGTTTTTT.

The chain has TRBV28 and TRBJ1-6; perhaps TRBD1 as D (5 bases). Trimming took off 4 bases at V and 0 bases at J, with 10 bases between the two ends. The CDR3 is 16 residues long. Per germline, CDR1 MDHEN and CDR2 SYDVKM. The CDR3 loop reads CASSSAGGSYNSPLHF. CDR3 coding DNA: TGTGCCAGCAGTTCGGCGGGGGGCTCCTATAATTCACCCCTCCACTTT.

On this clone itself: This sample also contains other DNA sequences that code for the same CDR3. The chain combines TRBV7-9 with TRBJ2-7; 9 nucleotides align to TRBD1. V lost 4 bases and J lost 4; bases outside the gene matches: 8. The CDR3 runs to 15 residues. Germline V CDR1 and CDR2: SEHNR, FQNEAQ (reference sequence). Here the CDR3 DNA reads TGTGCCAGCAGCTCCGGACAGGGGAGGGGGTACGAGCAGTACTTC. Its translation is CASSSGQGRGYEQYF.

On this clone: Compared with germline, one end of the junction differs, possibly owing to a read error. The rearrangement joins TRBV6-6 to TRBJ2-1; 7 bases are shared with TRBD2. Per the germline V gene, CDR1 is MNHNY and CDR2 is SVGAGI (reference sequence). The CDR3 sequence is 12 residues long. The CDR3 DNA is TGTGCCAGCAGTCACTCACTAGCGGAGCAGTTCTTC. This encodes CASSHSLAEQFF.

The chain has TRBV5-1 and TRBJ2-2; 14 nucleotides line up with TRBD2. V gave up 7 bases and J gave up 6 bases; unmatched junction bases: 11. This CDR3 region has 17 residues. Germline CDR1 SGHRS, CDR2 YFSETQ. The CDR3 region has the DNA TGCGCCAGCTCTGGGACTAGCGGGAGCCAGGCGGCCGGGGAGCTGTTTTTT. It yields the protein CASSGTSGSQAAGELFF.

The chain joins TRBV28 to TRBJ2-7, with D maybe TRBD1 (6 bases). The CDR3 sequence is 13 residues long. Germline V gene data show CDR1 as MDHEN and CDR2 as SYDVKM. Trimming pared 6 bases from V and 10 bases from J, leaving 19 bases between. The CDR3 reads CASRTPYRAGQYF. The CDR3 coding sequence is TGTGCCAGCAGGACACCCTACAGGGCAGGACAGTACTTC.